This T cell receptor beta chain was identified during a study of blood T cell repertoires in COVID-19. Turning to the study itself: Samples representing acute and convalescent COVID-19 were sourced from the United States, Italy and Spain.

This clone has just one count. Participant-given clinical history determined each cohort assignment. As originally analysed: Estimates of nucleated cell counts were drawn from the amplification of reference gene primers. Profiled with immunoSEQ multiplex PCR; TCRdb holds only in-frame clones, not every one. The V and J calls and clone size come from that table; D and trimming were worked out from the DNA. In the table there are under 200,000 clones, around 84% of which are singletons. The CDR3 is 18 amino acids. V was pared by 3 bases and J by 0 bases, with 7 bases of the junction left unmatched. In germline, CDR1 is LGHNA, CDR2 YSLEER.

The receptor comes from a woman between 45 and 60 years old who had recovered from COVID-19. Material: PBMCs or T cells enriched from blood (not recorded which). The chain has TRBV4-3 and TRBJ2-2, with 10 bases identical to TRBD2. The CDR3 DNA follows: TGCGCCAGCAGCCAGCCCACTAGCGGGAAGGCGAACACCGGGGAGCTGTTTTTT. It encodes CASSQPTSGKANTGELFF.